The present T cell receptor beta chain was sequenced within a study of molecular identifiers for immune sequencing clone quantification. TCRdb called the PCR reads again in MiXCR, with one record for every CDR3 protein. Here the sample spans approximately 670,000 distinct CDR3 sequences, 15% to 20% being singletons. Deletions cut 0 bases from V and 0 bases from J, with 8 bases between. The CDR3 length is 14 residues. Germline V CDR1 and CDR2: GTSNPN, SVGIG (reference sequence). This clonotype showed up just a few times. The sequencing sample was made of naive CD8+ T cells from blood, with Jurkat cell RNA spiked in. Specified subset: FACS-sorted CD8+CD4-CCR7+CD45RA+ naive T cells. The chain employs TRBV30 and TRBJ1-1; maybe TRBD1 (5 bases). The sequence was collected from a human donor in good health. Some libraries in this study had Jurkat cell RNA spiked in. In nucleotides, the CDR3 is TGTGCCTGGAGTGTTCGGGGGGTGAACACTGAAGCTTTCTTT. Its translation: CAWSVRGVNTEAFF. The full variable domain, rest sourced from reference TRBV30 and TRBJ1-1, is SQTIHQWPATLVQPVGSPLSLECTVEGTSNPNLYWYRQAAGRGLQLLFYSVGIGQISSEVPQNLSASRPQDRQFILSSKKLLLSDSGFYLCAWSVRGVNTEAFFGQGTRLTVV.